This entry describes one TCR beta chain. Its antigen remains undetermined. It has no much larger one-base neighbor in the sample; base qualities were not kept. The data are from a study of T cell changes during pregnancy in multiple sclerosis (dated 2019 in TCRdb). Describing the broader study: In women with multiple sclerosis, the researchers looked at how the T cell repertoire shifted as pregnancy progressed.

Receptors were amplified or captured by the immunoSEQ multiplex PCR assay. The immuneACCESS repertoire file appears here via TCRdb, limited to in-frame rearrangements. These files lack a portion of the clones; in checked studies, under half of the deficit traces to unresolved V genes, and the cause of the others is not known. The sample yields 40,000 to 55,000 clones; 89% were counted once. The ten largest make up 1% to 1.5% of the sample. CDR1 and CDR2, per the germline V gene (reference sequence), are MNHEY and SMNVEV. Counted from cysteine to phenylalanine, this CDR3 has 14 amino acids. Only the CDR3 DNA is retained, 42 bases long and in frame from the first base. Trimming removed 3 bases from V and 10 bases from J, leaving 13 bases between the germline ends.

The specimen was CD4+ T cells from peripheral blood mononuclear cells, collected after pregnancy. The chain uses TRBV27 and TRBJ1-6; possibly the D gene is TRBD1, per 5 matching bases. The source is a female donor with multiple sclerosis, enrolled in a pregnancy study. The CDR3 region has the sequence CASSLGGWESPLHF. In nucleotide form, the sequence is TGTGCCAGCAGTTTGGGGGGTTGGGAATCACCCCTCCACTTT.